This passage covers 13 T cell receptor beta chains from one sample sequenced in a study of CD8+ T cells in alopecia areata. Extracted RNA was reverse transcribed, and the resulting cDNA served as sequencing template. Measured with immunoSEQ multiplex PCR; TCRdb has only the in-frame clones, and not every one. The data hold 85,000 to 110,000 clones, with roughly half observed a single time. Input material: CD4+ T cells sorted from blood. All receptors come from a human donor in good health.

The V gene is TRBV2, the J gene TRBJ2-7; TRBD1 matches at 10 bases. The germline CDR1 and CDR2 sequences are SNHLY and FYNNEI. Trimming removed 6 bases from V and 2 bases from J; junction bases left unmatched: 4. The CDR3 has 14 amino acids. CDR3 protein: CASRDRGPTYEQYF. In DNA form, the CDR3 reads TGTGCCAGCAGAGACAGGGGGCCCACCTACGAGCAGTACTTC.

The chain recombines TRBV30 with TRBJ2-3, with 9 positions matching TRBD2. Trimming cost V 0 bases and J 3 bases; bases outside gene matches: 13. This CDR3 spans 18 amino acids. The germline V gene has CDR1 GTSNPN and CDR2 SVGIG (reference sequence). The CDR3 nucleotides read TGTGCCTGGAGTGTCGGTAGCGGGGGACTCGGTGGTACAGATACGCAGTATTTT. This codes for CAWSVGSGGLGGTDTQYF. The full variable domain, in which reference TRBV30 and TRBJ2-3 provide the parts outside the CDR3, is SQTIHQWPATLVQPVGSPLSLECTVEGTSNPNLYWYRQAAGRGLQLLFYSVGIGQISSEVPQNLSASRPQDRQFILSSKKLLLSDSGFYLCAWSVGSGGLGGTDTQYFGPGTRLTVL.

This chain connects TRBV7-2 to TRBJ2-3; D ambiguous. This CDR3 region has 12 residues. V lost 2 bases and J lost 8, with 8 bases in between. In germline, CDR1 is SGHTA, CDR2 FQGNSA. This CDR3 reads CASSLNLGTQYF. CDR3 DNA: TGTGCCAGCAGCTTAAATCTGGGTACGCAGTATTTT. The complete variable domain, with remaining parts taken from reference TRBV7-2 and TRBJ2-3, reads GAGVSQSPSNKVTEKGKDVELRCDPISGHTALYWYRQSLGQGLEFLIYFQGNSAPDKSGLPSDRFSAERTGGSVSTLTIQRTQQEDSAVYLCASSLNLGTQYFGPGTRLTVL.

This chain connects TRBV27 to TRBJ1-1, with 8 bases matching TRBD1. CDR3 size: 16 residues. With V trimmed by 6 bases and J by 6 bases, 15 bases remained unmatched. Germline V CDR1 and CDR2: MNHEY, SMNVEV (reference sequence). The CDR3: CASRARTGKKFSEAFF. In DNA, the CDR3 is TGTGCCAGCAGGGCAAGGACAGGGAAAAAGTTTTCTGAAGCTTTCTTT.

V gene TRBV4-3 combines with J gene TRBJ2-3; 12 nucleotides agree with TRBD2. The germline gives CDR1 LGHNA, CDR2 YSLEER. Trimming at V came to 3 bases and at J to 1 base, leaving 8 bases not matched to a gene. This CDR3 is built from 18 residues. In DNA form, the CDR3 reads TGCGCCAGCAGCCACTCCCCCACTAGCGGGGGGCGCACAGATACGCAGTATTTT. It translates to CASSHSPTSGGRTDTQYF.

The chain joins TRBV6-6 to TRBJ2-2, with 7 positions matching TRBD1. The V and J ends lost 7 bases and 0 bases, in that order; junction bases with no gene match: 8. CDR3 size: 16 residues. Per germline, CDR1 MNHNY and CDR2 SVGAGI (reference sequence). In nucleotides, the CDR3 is TGTGCCAGCACCCAGTGGGGGACAGCGAACACCGGGGAGCTGTTTTTT. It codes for CASTQWGTANTGELFF.

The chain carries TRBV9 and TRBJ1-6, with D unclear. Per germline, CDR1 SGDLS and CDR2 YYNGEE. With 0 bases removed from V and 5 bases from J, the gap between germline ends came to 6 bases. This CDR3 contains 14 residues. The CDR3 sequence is CASSVAGNNSPLHF. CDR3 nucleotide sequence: TGTGCCAGCAGCGTAGCAGGAAATAATTCACCCCTCCACTTT.

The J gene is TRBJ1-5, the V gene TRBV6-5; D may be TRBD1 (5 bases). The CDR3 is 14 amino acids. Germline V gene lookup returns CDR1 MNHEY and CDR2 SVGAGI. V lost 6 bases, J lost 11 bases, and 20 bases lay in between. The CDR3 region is CASSTGGGAGAQHF. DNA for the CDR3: TGTGCCAGCAGCACGGGAGGCGGGGCCGGCGCCCAGCATTTT.

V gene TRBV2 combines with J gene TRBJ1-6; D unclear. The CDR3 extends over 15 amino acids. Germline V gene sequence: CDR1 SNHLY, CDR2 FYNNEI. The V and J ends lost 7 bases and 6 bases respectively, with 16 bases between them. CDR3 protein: CASTQQSWSNSPLHF. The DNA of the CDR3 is TGTGCCAGCACCCAACAGAGTTGGTCTAATTCACCCCTCCACTTT. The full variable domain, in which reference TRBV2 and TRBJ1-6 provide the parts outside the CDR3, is EPEVTQTPSHQVTQMGQEVILRCVPISNHLYFYWYRQILGQKVEFLVSFYNNEISEKSEIFDDQFSVERPDGSNFTLKIRSTKLEDSAMYFCASTQQSWSNSPLHFGNGTRLTVT.

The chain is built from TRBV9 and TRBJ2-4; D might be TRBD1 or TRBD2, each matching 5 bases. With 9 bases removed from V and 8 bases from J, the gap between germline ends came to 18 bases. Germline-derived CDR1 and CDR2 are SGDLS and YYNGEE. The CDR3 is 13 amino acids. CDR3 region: CATPRGARDIQYF. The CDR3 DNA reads TGTGCCACCCCGCGAGGGGCAAGGGACATTCAGTACTTC.

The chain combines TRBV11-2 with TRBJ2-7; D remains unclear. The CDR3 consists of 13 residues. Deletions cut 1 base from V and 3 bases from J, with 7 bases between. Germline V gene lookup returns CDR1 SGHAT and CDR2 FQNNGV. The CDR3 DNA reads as TGTGCCAGCAGCTTAGTACTTAGCTACGAGCAGTACTTC. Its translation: CASSLVLSYEQYF.

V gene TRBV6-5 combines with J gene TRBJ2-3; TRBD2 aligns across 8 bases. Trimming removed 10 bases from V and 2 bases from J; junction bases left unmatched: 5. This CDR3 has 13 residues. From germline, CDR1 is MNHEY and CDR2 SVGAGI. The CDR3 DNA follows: TGTGCCACCCGAGCGGGAGTCACAGATACGCAGTATTTT. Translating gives CATRAGVTDTQYF.

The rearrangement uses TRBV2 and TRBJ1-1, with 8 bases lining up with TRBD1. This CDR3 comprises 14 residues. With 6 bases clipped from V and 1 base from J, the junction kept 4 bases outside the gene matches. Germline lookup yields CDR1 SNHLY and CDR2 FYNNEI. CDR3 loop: CASSTGQGNTEAFF. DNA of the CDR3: TGTGCCAGCAGCACTGGACAGGGGAACACTGAAGCTTTCTTT.